Given below is one TCR beta chain in context. No antigen is known for it. The data belong to a study of beta chain features in type 1 diabetes. Points from the study as a whole: Researchers report that Type 1 diabetes patients had moderately but significantly shorter TCRB CDR3s across all four CD4+ subsets. The study left unresolved whether HLA type influences TCRB rearrangement.

Expressed TCRB transcripts were sequenced after all isolated RNA was converted to cDNA. Generated by immunoSEQ multiplex PCR, the TCRdb table keeps only in-frame clones and is missing some. The sample includes roughly 730,000 clones, around an eighth of them seen just once. Sequencing was performed on naive CD4+ T cells from blood. The origin of this receptor is a man younger than 30 with type 1 diabetes.

This CDR3 is CASSQTTFSSYEQYF. The CDR3 nucleotides read TGCGCCAGCAGCCAGACGACGTTCAGCTCCTACGAGCAGTACTTC. V gene TRBV4-1 combines with J gene TRBJ2-7; unclear D gene. The V end was cut by 3 bases, the J end by 0 bases, with 12 bases between. This CDR3 contains 15 residues. In germline, CDR1 is MGHRA, CDR2 YSYEKL.